A single sample gave rise to the 19 T cell receptor beta chains below, sequenced in a study of Ad26.COV2.S vaccination and SARS-CoV-2 variants. As to treatment: roughly 20 received Ad26.COV2.S at low or high dose, single or two shots; about 5 received placebo; per-sample allocation not given. Sample collection was performed on day 63 after the first vaccine or placebo injection. Profiling relied on immunoSEQ multiplex PCR, and the TCRdb table lists in-frame clones only, not all of them. The data contain around 270,000 clones, about 83% of them singletons. This specimen was peripheral blood, taken in a trial of Ad26.COV2.S vaccine versus placebo. Source of these receptors: a person between 18 and 59 years old who received the Ad26.COV2.S COVID-19 vaccine or a placebo.

V is TRBV3-1 (or the pseudogene TRBV3-2) and J is TRBJ1-2, with D possibly being TRBD1 (5 bases). In germline, CDR1 is LGHDT, CDR2 YNNKEL (reference sequence). V dropped 3 bases and J dropped 6 bases, with 20 bases sitting between them. The CDR3 covers 16 residues. The CDR3 loop is CASSHAPTGVMDGYTF. The CDR3 coding sequence is TGTGCCAGCAGCCATGCCCCGACGGGGGTGATGGATGGCTACACCTTC.

This chain connects TRBV30 to TRBJ2-2; D is uncertain. The V gene's germline CDR1 is GTSNPN and CDR2 SVGIG (reference sequence). The length of the CDR3 is 11 residues. The V gene lost 3 bases and the J gene lost 7 bases, with 6 bases spanning the gap. CDR3 sequence (DNA): TGTGCCTGGAGGGTTAACGGGGAGCTGTTTTTT. Protein: CAWRVNGELFF.

This chain links TRBV6-5 with TRBJ2-5; D is unresolved. CDR1 and CDR2 (germline): MNHEY, SVGAGI. The CDR3 extends over 16 amino acids. V shed 4 bases and J shed 0 bases, with 15 bases lying between them. CDR3 coding DNA: TGTGCCAGCAGTTCGTCCGGATACTTCAACCAAGAGACCCAGTACTTC. Encoded protein: CASSSSGYFNQETQYF.

The chain has TRBV7-8 and TRBJ1-4; 7 positions agree with TRBD1. This CDR3 has 15 residues. Germline trimming cut 5 bases from V and 7 bases from J; bases unmatched to any gene: 10. CDR1 is SGHVS, CDR2 FQNEAQ, per germline. The CDR3 region is CASSPLTGNLEKLFF. CDR3 nucleotides: TGTGCCAGCAGCCCCTTGACAGGGAATCTTGAAAAACTGTTTTTT.

The chain recombines TRBV6-2 or TRBV6-3 with TRBJ1-2; D is uncertain. The CDR3 is made up of 11 amino acids. CDR1 is MNHEY, CDR2 SVGEGT, per germline. The V gene lost 2 bases and the J gene lost 8 bases, with 6 bases spanning the gap. CDR3 protein: CASSYRAGYTF. Written as DNA, the CDR3 is TGTGCCAGCAGTTACAGGGCCGGCTACACCTTC.

J is TRBJ2-1 and V is TRBV4-2, with 8 bases matching TRBD2. V was clipped by 4 bases and J by 5 bases; unmatched bases: 7. CDR1 and CDR2 (germline): LGHNA, YNFKEQ. The CDR3 is 15 amino acids. As DNA, the CDR3 is TGTGCCAGCAGCCCCCATGGGACTAGGAACAATGAGCAGTTCTTC. Translation gives CASSPHGTRNNEQFF.

V usage is TRBV27 and J usage is TRBJ2-2, with 7 positions matching TRBD2. V shed 3 bases and J 7 bases; nucleotides not matched to a gene: 20. This CDR3 region has 19 residues. Germline V CDR1 and CDR2: MNHEY, SMNVEV (reference sequence). CDR3 region: CASSFPPPGGVNKVGELFF. The CDR3 DNA sequence: TGTGCCAGCAGTTTCCCCCCCCCGGGGGGAGTGAACAAGGTCGGGGAGCTGTTTTTT.

CDR3 sequence reads: CASSLAYSNQPQHF. In DNA form, the CDR3 reads TGTGCCAGCAGCTTAGCGTATAGCAATCAGCCCCAGCATTTT. The J gene is TRBJ1-5, the V gene TRBV7-8; D not resolved. CDR1 is SGHVS, CDR2 FQNEAQ, per germline. This CDR3 contains 14 residues. V was pared by 0 bases and J by 0 bases, with 3 bases between.

This chain joins TRBV4-1 and TRBJ2-3, with 11 positions matching TRBD2. CDR3 length equals 15 residues. V shed 4 bases and J 6 bases; nucleotides not matched to a gene: 6. From germline, CDR1 is MGHRA and CDR2 YSYEKL. CDR3: CASSPLAGGMDTQYF. In DNA form, the CDR3 reads TGCGCCAGCAGCCCTCTAGCGGGGGGCATGGATACGCAGTATTTT.

This chain uses TRBV6-5 with TRBJ1-4; 7 bases agree with TRBD1. V was clipped by 4 bases and J by 6 bases; unmatched bases: 8. Germline CDR1 and CDR2: MNHEY and SVGAGI. CDR3 length: 15 amino acids. CDR3 loop: CASSSPRQGDEKLFF. For the CDR3, the DNA is TGTGCCAGCAGTTCCCCGAGACAGGGAGATGAAAAACTGTTTTTT.

This chain links TRBV6-4 with TRBJ2-2, with no clear D. Germline lookup yields CDR1 MRHNA and CDR2 SNTAGT. CDR3 length: 11 amino acids. Trimming removed 10 bases from V and 5 bases from J, with 8 bases in between. CDR3 in amino acids: CATTLTGELFF. The CDR3 nucleotides are TGTGCCACCACCCTGACCGGGGAGCTGTTTTTT.

The chain has TRBV18 and TRBJ2-7; the D is unclear. Germline V gene sequence: CDR1 KGHSH, CDR2 LQKENI. V lost 5 bases, J lost 5 bases, and 13 bases lay in between. The CDR3 has 13 residues. CDR3 residues: CASSSSLVDEQYF. The CDR3 nucleotides are TGTGCCAGCTCAAGCTCCCTCGTGGACGAGCAGTACTTC.

The chain links TRBV15 to TRBJ1-6; D call uncertain. The CDR3 has 15 amino acids. CDR1 is LNHNV, CDR2 YYDKDF, per germline (reference sequence). Trimming took off 9 bases at V and 0 bases at J, with 12 bases between the two ends. The CDR3 loop is CATTSLSSYNSPLHF. The CDR3 DNA is TGTGCCACGACATCCTTGAGCTCCTATAATTCACCCCTCCACTTT.

The chain uses TRBV15 and TRBJ2-7; D not resolved. Trimming took 1 base from V and 0 from J, leaving 7 bases between them. The CDR3 covers 14 residues. Germline CDR1 LNHNV, CDR2 YYDKDF (reference sequence). The CDR3 nucleotides read TGTGCCACCAGCAGAGTTTCTAACTCCTACGAGCAGTACTTC. As protein: CATSRVSNSYEQYF.

CDR3 loop: CASSPRGRYGNTIYF. In nucleotides, the CDR3 is TGTGCCAGCAGCCCTCGAGGGCGGTATGGAAACACCATATATTTT. The chain links TRBV3-1 (or the pseudogene TRBV3-2) to TRBJ1-3; no definite D call. This CDR3 has 15 residues. CDR1 LGHDT and CDR2 YNNKEL come from the germline V gene (reference sequence). Trimming shortened V by 4 bases and J by 3 bases, and 13 bases separated the two germline ends.

The rearrangement uses TRBV5-6 and TRBJ2-7; possible D gene TRBD2, 7 bases. The V gene lost 5 bases and the J gene lost 1 base, with 22 bases spanning the gap. CDR1 is SGHDT and CDR2 is YYEEEE in the germline V gene. CDR3 size: 17 residues. This CDR3 reads CASRRWGGRDMSYEQYV. As DNA, the CDR3 is TGTGCCAGCAGAAGGTGGGGGGGACGGGACATGTCCTACGAGCAGTACGTC.

V and J are TRBV19 and TRBJ2-2, with D possibly matching TRBD2 (6 bases). CDR1 and CDR2 (germline): LNHDA, SQIVND (reference sequence). The V end lost 3 bases, the J end lost 6 bases, and 14 bases lay between the germline ends. The length of the CDR3 is 15 residues. For the CDR3, the DNA is TGTGCCAGTAGTATTGTAGGAGGGTTCCCCGGGGAGCTGTTTTTT. It translates to CASSIVGGFPGELFF.

This clone was seen more than once but under ten times. V gene TRBV28 combines with J gene TRBJ2-3; 9 bases align to TRBD2. Trimming took 2 bases from V and 2 from J; bases not matched to a gene: 2. The CDR3 has 15 amino acids. The germline V gene encodes CDR1 MDHEN and CDR2 SYDVKM. Here the CDR3 reads CASSLAGGVTDTQYF. CDR3 DNA sequence: TGTGCCAGCAGTTTAGCGGGAGGGGTCACAGATACGCAGTATTTT. The full variable domain, in which reference TRBV28 and TRBJ2-3 provide the parts outside the CDR3, is DVKVTQSSRYLVKRTGEKVFLECVQDMDHENMFWYRQDPGLGLRLIYFSYDVKMKEKGDIPEGYSVSREKKERFSLILESASTNQTSMYLCASSLAGGVTDTQYFGPGTRLTVL.

The V call is TRBV6-5, the J call TRBJ1-1; 8 bases map to TRBD1. V dropped 4 bases and J dropped 8; count of bases not matched to a gene: 9. There are 14 residues in the CDR3. The germline CDR1 and CDR2 sequences are MNHEY and SVGAGI. Written as DNA, the CDR3 is TGTGCCAGCAGTTCCGACAGGGGTCGGTTCGAAGCTTTCTTT. Protein: CASSSDRGRFEAFF.